There are a few counts of the clone carrying this T cell receptor beta chain. Germline-derived CDR1 and CDR2 are LGHNA and YNFKEQ. Trimming removed 2 bases at V and 2 bases at J, with 19 bases between. The CDR3 consists of 17 residues. These data belong to a study of cytomegalovirus exposure and HLA in healthy donors. The PCR employed 60 Vbeta primers together with 13 Jbeta primers. TCRdb keeps only in-frame clones here, not all; method: immunoSEQ multiplex PCR. Of roughly 120,000 clones listed, approximately 15% are singletons. The sample comprised PBMCs. J is TRBJ2-7 and V is TRBV4-2; the D gene is possibly TRBD2 (6 bases). The receptor's source is a woman aged 18-30 years in good health and CMV-seronegative. The CDR3 here is CASSQSAGTVLTYEQYF. CDR3 coding DNA: TGTGCCAGCAGCCAATCTGCGGGAACAGTCCTCACCTACGAGCAGTACTTC.